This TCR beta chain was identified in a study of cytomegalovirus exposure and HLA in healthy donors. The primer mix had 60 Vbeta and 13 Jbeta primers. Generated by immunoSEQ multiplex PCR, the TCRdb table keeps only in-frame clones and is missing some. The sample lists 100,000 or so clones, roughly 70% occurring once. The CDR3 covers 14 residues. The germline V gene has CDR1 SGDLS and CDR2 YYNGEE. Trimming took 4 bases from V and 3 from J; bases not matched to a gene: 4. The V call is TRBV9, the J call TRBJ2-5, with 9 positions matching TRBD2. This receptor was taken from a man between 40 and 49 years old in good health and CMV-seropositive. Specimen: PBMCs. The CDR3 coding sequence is TGTGCCAGCAGCCCCCGACTAGCGGAAGAGACCCAGTACTTC. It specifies CASSPRLAEETQYF.